The 21 T cell receptor beta chains presented below share a single source sample, sequenced in a study of OX40 agonist ivuxolimab in advanced cancers. Assay: immunoSEQ multiplex PCR; the TCRdb copy retains only in-frame clones and omits some. The table has 79,000 or so clones, 75% to 85% seen once. The sequenced sample was CD4+ or CD8+ T cells sorted from blood, obtained in a trial of the OX40 agonist ivuxolimab. The origin of the receptors is an adult with an advanced solid tumor such as melanoma, head and neck, liver or kidney cancer.

J is TRBJ2-2 and V is TRBV7-2; 7 bases fit TRBD1. Trimming removed 3 bases from V and 6 bases from J; junction bases left unmatched: 13. CDR1 and CDR2 (germline): SGHTA, FQGNSA. The CDR3 is 17 amino acids. This chain's CDR3 is CASSLDPGQTLAGELFF. CDR3 nucleotide sequence: TGTGCCAGCAGCTTGGACCCGGGACAGACTCTAGCCGGGGAGCTGTTTTTT.

The V gene is TRBV2, the J gene TRBJ2-1; tentative D call: TRBD1 (5 bases). Germline V lookup: CDR1 SNHLY, CDR2 FYNNEI. With 7 bases removed from V and 0 bases from J, the gap between germline ends came to 13 bases. The CDR3 totals 15 residues. In nucleotides, the CDR3 is TGTGCCAGCATGGAACAGGAAAACTCCTACAATGAGCAGTTCTTC. Protein: CASMEQENSYNEQFF. Variable domain in full (rest from reference TRBV2 and TRBJ2-1): EPEVTQTPSHQVTQMGQEVILRCVPISNHLYFYWYRQILGQKVEFLVSFYNNEISEKSEIFDDQFSVERPDGSNFTLKIRSTKLEDSAMYFCASMEQENSYNEQFFGPGTRLTVL.

The chain employs TRBV5-5 and TRBJ1-1, with 7 bases that match TRBD1. V dropped 7 bases and J dropped 0; count of bases not matched to a gene: 6. Germline V gene data show CDR1 as SGHKS and CDR2 as YYEKEE (reference sequence). The CDR3 covers 14 residues. The CDR3 loop is CASVQGDMNTEAFF. The DNA for the CDR3 is TGTGCCAGCGTTCAGGGGGACATGAACACTGAAGCTTTCTTT. Combining the CDR3 with reference TRBV5-5 and TRBJ1-1 gives the whole variable domain DAGVTQSPTHLIKTRGQQVTLRCSPISGHKSVSWYQQVLGQGPQFIFQYYEKEERGRGNFPDRFSARQFPNYSSELNVNALLLGDSALYLCASVQGDMNTEAFFGQGTRLTVV.

The chain carries TRBV11-3 and TRBJ2-1, with TRBD1 identical over 7 bases. CDR1 is SGHNT, CDR2 YENEEA, per germline. V shed 6 bases and J 1 base; nucleotides not matched to a gene: 6. CDR3 size: 15 residues. The CDR3 DNA reads as TGTGCCAGCAGTTACCGGACAGGATCCTACAATGAGCAGTTCTTC. Amino acids: CASSYRTGSYNEQFF.

The chain employs TRBV6-5 and TRBJ1-6; D is undetermined. Germline lookup yields CDR1 MNHEY and CDR2 SVGAGI. The CDR3 runs 14 residues. V lost 2 bases, J lost 14 bases, and 16 bases lay in between. The CDR3 nucleotides are TGTGCCAGCAGTTACGATTCGGATTCCCCGGCCCTCCACTTT. Translation gives CASSYDSDSPALHF.

V gene TRBV30 combines with J gene TRBJ1-6, with 8 bases that match TRBD1. CDR1 and CDR2 from the germline V gene are GTSNPN and SVGIG (reference sequence). V lost 4 bases and J lost 7; bases outside the gene matches: 9. The CDR3 extends over 15 amino acids. The CDR3 region is CAWTLSGGRNSPLHF. In nucleotides, the CDR3 is TGTGCCTGGACTCTTTCAGGGGGCAGGAATTCACCCCTCCACTTT.

The genes are TRBV6-1 and TRBJ2-7; TRBD1 agrees at 8 bases. Per germline, CDR1 MNHNS and CDR2 SASEGT. Losses at the gene ends were 4 bases for V and 5 bases for J; bases not matched to a gene: 7. The CDR3 is 14 amino acids. The CDR3 spells CASSAGAGGDEQYF. CDR3 nucleotides: TGTGCCAGCAGTGCCGGAGCAGGGGGCGACGAGCAGTACTTC.

The chain joins TRBV5-1 to TRBJ1-3; D is possibly TRBD1 (5 bases). Per the germline V gene, CDR1 is SGHRS and CDR2 is YFSETQ. V dropped 0 bases and J dropped 0 bases, with 10 bases sitting between them. The CDR3 is made up of 16 amino acids. The chain's CDR3 is CASSLGDAFSGNTIYF. DNA of the CDR3: TGCGCCAGCAGCTTGGGGGACGCTTTCTCTGGAAACACCATATATTTT.

In DNA form, the CDR3 reads TGTGCCAGCACCGAACAGGGACAGCGCTATGGCTACACCTTC. It encodes CASTEQGQRYGYTF. J is TRBJ1-2 and V is TRBV6-1; 7 nucleotides align to TRBD1. The CDR3 has 14 amino acids. V lost 7 bases to trimming and J lost 4 bases; unmatched junction nucleotides: 9. Germline assignment: CDR1 MNHNS and CDR2 SASEGT.

The rearrangement uses TRBV6-1 and TRBJ2-5, with TRBD1 identical over 8 bases. Unmatched junction bases numbered 9, after V lost 7 bases and J lost 2 bases. CDR3 length: 15 residues. Per the germline V gene, CDR1 is MNHNS and CDR2 is SASEGT. The CDR3 here is CASNGPGGVQETQYF. For the CDR3, the DNA is TGTGCCAGCAACGGGCCAGGGGGCGTACAAGAGACCCAGTACTTC.

The chain links TRBV6-1 to TRBJ2-1, with D possibly TRBD2 on 5 matching bases. CDR3 length: 15 amino acids. V was shortened by 5 bases and J by 0 bases, with 11 bases between the two germline ends. Germline assignment: CDR1 MNHNS and CDR2 SASEGT. CDR3 coding DNA: TGTGCCAGCAGTTTGAGAGCGGACTCCTACAATGAGCAGTTCTTC. Encoded protein: CASSLRADSYNEQFF.

This clone has a handful of counts. This chain links TRBV27 with TRBJ1-6; D unclear. CDR1 MNHEY and CDR2 SMNVEV come from the germline V gene (reference sequence). V lost 5 bases and J lost 7, with 9 bases in between. The CDR3 sequence is 13 residues long. CDR3 in DNA: TGTGCCAGCAGTATAGGGAGGAATTCACCCCTCCACTTT. Encoded protein: CASSIGRNSPLHF.

The V and J genes are TRBV7-2 and TRBJ2-3; D perhaps matches TRBD2 (7 bases). Trimming took off 2 bases at V and 6 bases at J, with 12 bases between the two ends. CDR1 and CDR2 from the germline V gene are SGHTA and FQGNSA. CDR3 length: 14 amino acids. CDR3 loop: CASSLNGGGDTQYF. DNA for the CDR3: TGTGCCAGCAGCTTAAATGGGGGGGGCGATACGCAGTATTTT.

The CDR3 DNA reads as TGTGCCAGCAGCTCACAGGGTAGAGAGACCCAGTACTTC. Protein sequence: CASSSQGRETQYF. The V gene is TRBV5-6, the J gene TRBJ2-5; tentatively, D is TRBD1 (6 bases). V was pared by 3 bases and J by 4 bases, with 10 bases between. Germline assignment: CDR1 SGHDT and CDR2 YYEEEE. The length of the CDR3 is 13 residues. The variable domain in full, completed from reference TRBV5-6 and TRBJ2-5, reads DAGVTQSPTHLIKTRGQQVTLRCSPKSGHDTVSWYQQALGQGPQFIFQYYEEEERQRGNFPDRFSGHQFPNYSSELNVNALLLGDSALYLCASSSQGRETQYFGPGTRLLVL.

This clone has a handful of counts. This chain connects TRBV2 to TRBJ2-3, with 7 bases matching TRBD2. The CDR3 runs to 15 residues. Germline trimming cut 3 bases from V and 3 bases from J; bases unmatched to any gene: 6. Germline V gene lookup returns CDR1 SNHLY and CDR2 FYNNEI. For the CDR3, the DNA is TGTGCCAGCAGTGAGTCTGTCGGGGGGACAGATACGCAGTATTTT. This gives the protein CASSESVGGTDTQYF.

The genes are TRBV7-2 and TRBJ1-1; TRBD1 aligns across 9 bases. CDR1 and CDR2 (germline): SGHTA, FQGNSA. The CDR3 extends over 14 amino acids. V shed 7 bases, J shed 4 bases, and the junction held 7 bases outside the gene matches. The CDR3 DNA is TGTGCCAGCAAGACAGGGGGGCAGGGCACTGAAGCTTTCTTT. It translates to CASKTGGQGTEAFF.

The chain is built from TRBV7-2 and TRBJ2-1, with 8 nucleotides matching TRBD1. The CDR3 is 15 amino acids. J was trimmed by 6 bases and V by 11 bases; bases with no gene match: 15. Looked up from germline, CDR1 is SGHTA and CDR2 is FQGNSA. CDR3 protein: CAVPSPGTGINEQFF. The CDR3 DNA sequence: TGTGCCGTCCCCTCTCCAGGGACAGGCATCAATGAGCAGTTCTTC.

This clone was recorded only once. The J gene is TRBJ2-7, the V gene TRBV6-6; D may match TRBD1 or TRBD2 (5 bases each). The CDR3 runs to 13 residues. Trimming left V 7 bases short and J 2 bases short, with 12 bases between. Germline values: CDR1 MNHNY, CDR2 SVGAGI (reference sequence). The CDR3 DNA sequence: TGTGCCAGCAACCGGGACGGTACCTACGAGCAGTACTTC. Translated, it gives CASNRDGTYEQYF.

The chain links TRBV7-2 to TRBJ2-3; the D gene is possibly TRBD2 (6 bases). The CDR3 extends over 16 amino acids. In germline, CDR1 is SGHTA, CDR2 FQGNSA. V was trimmed by 5 bases and J by 2 bases, leaving 17 bases between them. The CDR3 region is CASSLIPGLHTDTQYF. Here the CDR3 DNA reads TGTGCCAGCAGCCTCATACCGGGACTCCACACAGATACGCAGTATTTT.

The chain uses TRBV6-6 and TRBJ1-1; D might be TRBD1 (6 bases). Trimming pared 10 bases from V and 0 bases from J, leaving 12 bases between. This CDR3 is built from 13 residues. Germline V gives CDR1 MNHNY, CDR2 SVGAGI (reference sequence). The CDR3 DNA sequence: TGTGCCACCCGGCAGGGGCTGAACACTGAAGCTTTCTTT. It encodes CATRQGLNTEAFF.

The chain links TRBV21-1 to TRBJ1-5; TRBD1 is taken as the D call from the table, unchecked against the DNA. TRBV21-1 is recorded as a pseudogene. The CDR3 runs 15 residues. The chain's CDR3 is CASSKEGASNQPQHF. The DNA of the CDR3 is TGTGCCAGCAGCAAAGAGGGGGCGAGCAATCAGCCCCAGCATTTT.